A single sample is the source of the 3 T cell receptor beta chains below, sequenced in a study of blood T cell repertoires in COVID-19. Method: immunoSEQ multiplex PCR; TCRdb's copy keeps in-frame clones and lacks some. The data show approximately 670,000 clones, 85% to 90% seen once. The sequencing input was peripheral blood. These receptors were obtained from a woman aged 18-29 years with acute or convalescent COVID-19.

CDR3 sequence reads: CASTGSRTLSGANVLTF. CDR3 bases: TGTGCCAGCACTGGTTCGCGGACTCTCTCTGGGGCCAACGTCCTGACTTTC. The chain carries TRBV6-4 and TRBJ2-6; D is perhaps TRBD2 (5 bases). Germline CDR1 MRHNA, CDR2 SNTAGT. The CDR3 contains 17 residues. V was shortened by 7 bases and J by 0 bases, with 16 bases between the two germline ends.

This chain uses TRBV14 with TRBJ2-3; 9 bases align to TRBD2. This CDR3 comprises 15 residues. Unmatched junction bases numbered 8, after V lost 6 bases and J lost 4 bases. From germline, CDR1 is SGHDN and CDR2 FVKESK. CDR3 loop: CASRSSGVGPDTQYF. The CDR3 DNA is TGTGCCAGCAGATCTAGCGGGGTCGGACCAGATACGCAGTATTTT.

CDR3 nucleotides: TGCAGCGTTGAACCAGACAGGGGGCGAATCGCTTCTGGCTACACCTTC. Translation gives CSVEPDRGRIASGYTF. The V gene is TRBV29-1, the J gene TRBJ1-2, with TRBD1 matching 10 bases. Germline V gives CDR1 SQVTM, CDR2 ANQGSEA. V lost 2 bases, J lost 7 bases, and 13 bases stayed unmatched. The CDR3 totals 16 residues.